Following are 28 T cell receptor beta chains from one sample sequenced in a study of OX40 agonist ivuxolimab in advanced cancers. The method was immunoSEQ multiplex PCR; TCRdb's version includes in-frame clones alone and lacks a portion of them. The top ten clones hold under 20% of a sample with about 45,000 clones, under 95% of them seen once. Specimen: CD4+ or CD8+ T cells sorted from blood, collected in a trial of the OX40 agonist ivuxolimab. These receptors were obtained from an adult with an advanced solid tumor such as melanoma, head and neck, liver or kidney cancer.

The chain joins TRBV6-1 to TRBJ1-5; D remains ambiguous. The CDR3 runs to 11 residues. Germline lookup yields CDR1 MNHNS and CDR2 SASEGT. Trimming shortened V by 3 bases and J by 5 bases, and 2 bases separated the two germline ends. For the CDR3, the DNA is TGTGCCAGCAGTGATTATCAGCCCCAGCATTTT. It specifies CASSDYQPQHF.

The rearrangement links TRBV5-4 to TRBJ1-2; no reliable D call. Trimming stripped 3 bases from V and 3 bases from J, with 9 bases between. The CDR3 length is 13 residues. Germline CDR1 SGHNT, CDR2 YYREEE (reference sequence). The CDR3 region has the DNA TGTGCCAGCAGCTCGCAGGAGGACTATGGCTACACCTTC. This encodes CASSSQEDYGYTF.

This rearrangement joins TRBV6-1 to TRBJ2-5; D perhaps matches TRBD2 (7 bases). The germline CDR1 and CDR2 sequences are MNHNS and SASEGT. Trimming shortened V by 3 bases and J by 0 bases, and 17 bases separated the two germline ends. This CDR3 is 17 amino acids long. This chain's CDR3 is CASSDRGGALNQETQYF. Here the CDR3 DNA reads TGTGCCAGCAGTGATCGTGGGGGGGCCTTGAACCAAGAGACCCAGTACTTC.

V usage is TRBV6-1 and J usage is TRBJ2-5; TRBD1 might be the D (5 bases). V was clipped by 5 bases and J by 5 bases, with 18 bases between them. The CDR3 sequence is 15 residues long. Germline values: CDR1 MNHNS, CDR2 SASEGT. For the CDR3, the DNA is TGTGCCAGCAGTCCCCGTCAGGGTGGGTGGGAGACCCAGTACTTC. Its translation: CASSPRQGGWETQYF.

J is TRBJ2-1 and V is TRBV7-8; D is ambiguous. Germline V gene data show CDR1 as SGHVS and CDR2 as FQNEAQ. Trimming removed 1 base at V and 6 bases at J, with 13 bases between. The CDR3 length is 15 residues. The CDR3 protein is CASSLEVGMGNEQFF. CDR3 nucleotide sequence: TGTGCCAGCAGCTTAGAGGTAGGGATGGGCAATGAGCAGTTCTTC.

The chain joins TRBV7-2 to TRBJ2-7; TRBD2 matches at 8 bases. From germline, CDR1 is SGHTA and CDR2 FQGNSA. V lost 7 bases to trimming and J lost 3 bases; unmatched junction nucleotides: 8. The CDR3 contains 14 residues. The CDR3 DNA is TGTGCCAGCAACGCCGGGAGGGCTATCTACGAGCAGTACTTC. Translated, it gives CASNAGRAIYEQYF.

This clone is a singleton in its sample. J is TRBJ2-5 and V is TRBV11-2; 8 bases match TRBD2. Per germline, CDR1 SGHAT and CDR2 FQNNGV. The length of the CDR3 is 16 residues. The V segment lost 5 bases and the J segment 3 bases; nucleotides outside the gene matches: 11. CDR3: CASSPTGSGIKETQYF. CDR3 sequence (DNA): TGTGCCAGCAGCCCAACGGGTAGCGGGATCAAAGAGACCCAGTACTTC.

The chain links TRBV15 to TRBJ2-5, with 8 bases that match TRBD2. Trimming cost V 0 bases and J 5 bases; bases outside gene matches: 17. This CDR3 contains 19 residues. CDR1 and CDR2 (germline): LNHNV, YYDKDF (reference sequence). As DNA, the CDR3 is TGTGCCACCAGCAGAGACGATCTGAGTCGGGGGGGGCCGGGTGAGACCCAGTACTTC. Protein: CATSRDDLSRGGPGETQYF.

This clone has a single count. The J gene is TRBJ1-3, the V gene TRBV21-1; TRBD1 was called by the table and not checked on the DNA. TRBV21-1 is listed as a pseudogene. The CDR3 length is 19 residues. DNA for the CDR3: TGTGCCAGCAGCAAAGAAGGCTCAGGGGAATGCTCTCTCCGAAACACCATATATTTT. This sequence encodes CASSKEGSGECSLRNTIYF.

The chain links TRBV7-8 to TRBJ2-1; unclear D gene. This CDR3 comprises 12 residues. Trimming pared 1 base from V and 7 bases from J, leaving 5 bases between. CDR1 and CDR2 (germline): SGHVS, FQNEAQ. The CDR3 DNA sequence: TGTGCCAGCAGCTTAGTCGGTAATGAGCAGTTCTTC. Residues: CASSLVGNEQFF.

This chain connects TRBV11-2 to TRBJ2-5, with 8 positions matching TRBD2. Trimming took 1 base from V and 2 from J; bases not matched to a gene: 3. The CDR3 is made up of 15 amino acids. Germline CDR1 SGHAT, CDR2 FQNNGV. CDR3 in amino acids: CASSLVGGGQETQYF. The CDR3 DNA sequence: TGTGCCAGCAGCTTAGTCGGGGGGGGACAAGAGACCCAGTACTTC.

The chain joins TRBV30 to TRBJ2-3; either TRBD1 or TRBD2 may supply D (6 bases each). Trimming removed 0 bases from V and 11 bases from J, with 12 bases in between. The CDR3 has 12 residues. From germline, CDR1 is GTSNPN and CDR2 SVGIG (reference sequence). DNA for the CDR3: TGTGCCTGGAGTGTCCAACAGGGAGGGCAGTATTTT. This gives the protein CAWSVQQGGQYF.

CDR3 in amino acids: CASSPPHGDTQYF. The CDR3 nucleotides read TGTGCCAGCAGCCCCCCCCACGGAGATACGCAGTATTTT. V is TRBV7-3 and J is TRBJ2-3; D ambiguous. Per the germline V gene, CDR1 is SGHTA and CDR2 is FQGTGA. Trimming shortened V by 5 bases and J by 5 bases, and 11 bases separated the two germline ends. The CDR3 sequence is 13 residues long.

This clone was found once. The chain is built from TRBV5-1 and TRBJ2-4; D may match TRBD1 or TRBD2 (5 bases each). The CDR3 contains 15 residues. The V end was cut by 4 bases, the J end by 8 bases, with 19 bases between. CDR1 and CDR2 from the germline V gene are SGHRS and YFSETQ. This CDR3 is CASSVGEVAWDIQYF. CDR3 DNA: TGCGCCAGCAGCGTGGGGGAAGTAGCTTGGGACATTCAGTACTTC. The variable domain in full, with the rest retrieved from reference TRBV5-1 and TRBJ2-4, is KAGVTQTPRYLIKTRGQQVTLSCSPISGHRSVSWYQQTPGQGLQFLFEYFSETQRNKGNFPGRFSGRQFSNSRSEMNVSTLELGDSALYLCASSVGEVAWDIQYFGAGTRLSVL.

The chain combines TRBV6-1 with TRBJ1-3; D is uncertain. This CDR3 has 14 amino acids. The germline V gene encodes CDR1 MNHNS and CDR2 SASEGT. With 4 bases removed from V and 0 bases from J, the gap between germline ends came to 7 bases. CDR3 in amino acids: CASSGLGSGNTIYF. The CDR3 DNA is TGTGCCAGCAGTGGATTGGGCTCTGGAAACACCATATATTTT.

The rearrangement links TRBV29-1 to TRBJ2-7; maybe TRBD1 (5 bases). Germline V gene data show CDR1 as SQVTM and CDR2 as ANQGSEA. Trimming removed 1 base from V and 7 bases from J, with 14 bases in between. This CDR3 is 13 amino acids long. The chain's CDR3 is CSVEAPQGWEQYF. The CDR3 DNA is TGCAGCGTTGAAGCTCCCCAGGGTTGGGAGCAGTACTTC.

This clone has only one observation. The chain couples TRBV7-9 to TRBJ1-1; D ambiguous. This CDR3 contains 10 residues. Germline V gene lookup returns CDR1 SEHNR and CDR2 FQNEAQ (reference sequence). The V and J ends lost 3 bases and 7 bases respectively, with 3 bases between them. The CDR3 protein is CASSFVEAFF. Written as DNA, the CDR3 is TGTGCCAGCAGCTTCGTTGAAGCTTTCTTT.

The rearrangement links TRBV19 to TRBJ2-1; D may match TRBD1 or TRBD2 (5 bases each). The CDR3 covers 12 residues. Germline CDR1 and CDR2: LNHDA and SQIVND (reference sequence). V was cut by 5 bases and J by 13 bases, with 15 bases left in between. The CDR3 is CASSPEGNLQFF. The CDR3 coding sequence is TGTGCCAGTAGTCCAGAGGGGAATTTACAGTTCTTC.

This chain joins TRBV28 and TRBJ2-7; D is uncertain. CDR1 MDHEN and CDR2 SYDVKM come from the germline V gene. The CDR3 is made up of 14 amino acids. The V end lost 1 base, the J end lost 2 bases, and 9 bases lay between the germline ends. CDR3 nucleotide sequence: TGTGCCAGCAGTTTATCCCCGGGCACCTACGAGCAGTACTTC. Its translation: CASSLSPGTYEQYF.

The chain is built from TRBV6-1 and TRBJ1-5, with D uncertain. Germline-derived CDR1 and CDR2 are MNHNS and SASEGT. This CDR3 spans 19 amino acids. The V end lost 0 bases, the J end lost 0 bases, and 18 bases lay between the germline ends. The CDR3 loop reads CASSEANPELGNSNQPQHF. The CDR3 DNA is TGTGCCAGCAGTGAAGCGAACCCAGAATTGGGAAATAGCAATCAGCCCCAGCATTTT.

The rearrangement links TRBV15 to TRBJ2-1, with TRBD1 matching over 8 bases. The length of the CDR3 is 15 residues. V was pared by 0 bases and J by 4 bases, with 2 bases of the junction left unmatched. Germline V lookup: CDR1 LNHNV, CDR2 YYDKDF (reference sequence). CDR3 residues: CATSRDRGQYNEQFF. CDR3 sequence (DNA): TGTGCCACCAGCAGAGACAGGGGGCAATACAATGAGCAGTTCTTC. The full variable domain, with the rest looked up from reference TRBV15 and TRBJ2-1, is DAMVIQNPRYQVTQFGKPVTLSCSQTLNHNVMYWYQQKSSQAPKLLFHYYDKDFNNEADTPDNFQSRRPNTSFCFLDIRSPGLGDTAMYLCATSRDRGQYNEQFFGPGTRLTVL.

The rearrangement joins TRBV4-1 to TRBJ1-2; D uncertain. Germline loops: CDR1 MGHRA, CDR2 YSYEKL. The V end lost 3 bases, the J end lost 7 bases, and 9 bases lay between the germline ends. The CDR3 is 12 amino acids. The CDR3 is CASSHQAGGYTF. The CDR3 DNA is TGCGCCAGCAGCCACCAGGCTGGTGGCTACACCTTC.

The J gene is TRBJ2-5, the V gene TRBV5-8; either TRBD1 or TRBD2 may supply D (5 bases each). V was trimmed by 4 bases and J by 2 bases, leaving 15 bases between them. The germline V gene has CDR1 SGHTS and CDR2 YDEGEE. The CDR3 extends over 15 amino acids. CDR3 bases: TGTGCCAGCAGCGGGACGTCACTGGAACAAGAGACCCAGTACTTC. This encodes CASSGTSLEQETQYF.

This chain uses TRBV5-1 with TRBJ2-1; D not resolved. There are 13 residues in the CDR3. V dropped 2 bases and J dropped 7 bases, with 10 bases sitting between them. The germline V gene has CDR1 SGHRS and CDR2 YFSETQ. The CDR3 DNA reads TGCGCCAGCAGCTTCGTGGGAAATAATGAGCAGTTCTTC. Translation gives CASSFVGNNEQFF.

This chain uses TRBV4-1 with TRBJ2-3; the match to TRBD1 covers 9 bases. The CDR3 runs to 13 residues. The V and J ends lost 5 bases and 5 bases, in that order; junction bases with no gene match: 2. CDR1 is MGHRA and CDR2 is YSYEKL in the germline V gene. CDR3 protein: CASSSGQGDTQYF. In DNA, the CDR3 is TGCGCCAGCAGCTCGGGACAGGGAGATACGCAGTATTTT.

The chain employs TRBV9 and TRBJ2-3; 10 bases are a match to TRBD2. The CDR3 is made up of 15 amino acids. Germline assignment: CDR1 SGDLS and CDR2 YYNGEE. V trimming: 1 base; J trimming: 1 base; junction bases outside the gene matches: 0. CDR3 bases: TGTGCCAGCAGCGTACTAGCGGGGGGCACAGATACGCAGTATTTT. Its protein product is CASSVLAGGTDTQYF. Full variable domain (missing parts from reference TRBV9 and TRBJ2-3): DSGVTQTPKHLITATGQRVTLRCSPRSGDLSVYWYQQSLDQGLQFLIQYYNGEERAKGNILERFSAQQFPDLHSELNLSSLELGDSALYFCASSVLAGGTDTQYFGPGTRLTVL.

This clone was seen only once. This chain connects TRBV7-8 to TRBJ2-3; D uncertain. CDR3 length: 11 amino acids. Germline-derived CDR1 and CDR2 are SGHVS and FQNEAQ. V was clipped by 2 bases and J by 8 bases, with 5 bases between them. The CDR3 region is CASSLPGTQYF. CDR3 bases: TGTGCCAGCAGCTTACCGGGTACGCAGTATTTT.

The chain couples TRBV10-2 to TRBJ1-1; D is unresolved. Germline V lookup: CDR1 WSHSY, CDR2 SAAADI. V was trimmed by 0 bases and J by 7 bases, leaving 6 bases between them. The CDR3 contains 12 residues. CDR3 sequence: CASSESTSEAFF. The CDR3 DNA reads TGCGCCAGCAGTGAGTCGACCAGTGAAGCTTTCTTT.